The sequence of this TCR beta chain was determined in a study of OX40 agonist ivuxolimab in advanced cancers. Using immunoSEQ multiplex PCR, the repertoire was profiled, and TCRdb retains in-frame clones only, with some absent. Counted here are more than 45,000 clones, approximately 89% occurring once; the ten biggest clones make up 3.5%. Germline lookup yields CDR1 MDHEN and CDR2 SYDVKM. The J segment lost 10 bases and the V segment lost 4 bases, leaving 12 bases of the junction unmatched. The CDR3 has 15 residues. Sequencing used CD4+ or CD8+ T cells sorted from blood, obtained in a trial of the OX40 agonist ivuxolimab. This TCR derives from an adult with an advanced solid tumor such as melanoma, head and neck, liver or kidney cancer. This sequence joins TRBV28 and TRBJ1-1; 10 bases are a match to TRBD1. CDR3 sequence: CASSSSTGGTLGAFF. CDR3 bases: TGTGCCAGCAGTTCATCGACAGGGGGCACGTTGGGAGCTTTCTTT.